The 6 T cell receptor beta chains below all came from one sample that was sequenced in a study of PD-1 blockade in classical Hodgkin lymphoma. Only in-frame clones appear in the TCRdb table, and some are missing; sequencing was by immunoSEQ multiplex PCR. The repertoire consists of some 5,500 clones, with 45% to 70% occurring once and the leading ten covering nearly 15%. Relapse after autologous stem cell transplantation occurred in every patient, and brentuximab vedotin exposure varied. Magnetic negative selection was used to purify CD8+ T cells from thawed PBMCs. This material consisted of CD8+ T cells from blood, taken at baseline. The receptor set was obtained from a human donor with classical Hodgkin lymphoma.

J is TRBJ2-1 and V is TRBV27; TRBD2 agrees at 9 bases. Germline V CDR1 and CDR2: MNHEY, SMNVEV (reference sequence). Losses at the gene ends were 7 bases for V and 8 bases for J; bases not matched to a gene: 9. CDR3 length: 14 amino acids. Here the CDR3 reads CASTSGKGGDEQFF. CDR3 coding DNA: TGTGCCAGCACTAGCGGGAAGGGTGGCGATGAGCAGTTCTTC.

The rearrangement links TRBV2 to TRBJ2-7; 7 nucleotides match TRBD2. V trimming: 7 bases; J trimming: 2 bases; junction bases outside the gene matches: 17. CDR1 and CDR2 from the germline V gene are SNHLY and FYNNEI. CDR3 size: 17 residues. This chain's CDR3 is CASTEDGGNITPYEQYF. The CDR3 coding sequence is TGTGCCAGCACCGAAGACGGGGGGAACATAACCCCCTACGAGCAGTACTTC. Variable domain in full (rest from reference TRBV2 and TRBJ2-7): EPEVTQTPSHQVTQMGQEVILRCVPISNHLYFYWYRQILGQKVEFLVSFYNNEISEKSEIFDDQFSVERPDGSNFTLKIRSTKLEDSAMYFCASTEDGGNITPYEQYFGPGTRLTVT.

This clone was seen more than once but under ten times. The chain joins TRBV13 to TRBJ2-7, with D uncertain. The CDR3 loop spans 13 amino acids. V gave up 3 bases and J gave up 5 bases, with 11 bases separating them. Germline values: CDR1 PRHDT, CDR2 FYEKMQ (reference sequence). The CDR3 loop is CASSFFQFDEQYF. The DNA for the CDR3 is TGTGCCAGCAGCTTTTTCCAGTTCGACGAGCAGTACTTC.

By its share, this clone is large. V is TRBV19 and J is TRBJ2-2, with D perhaps TRBD1 or TRBD2 (5 bases each). Germline lookup yields CDR1 LNHDA and CDR2 SQIVND (reference sequence). CDR3 length: 13 residues. V lost 5 bases and J 5 bases, leaving 9 bases between the germline ends. The CDR3 is CASSSGATGELFF. CDR3 bases: TGTGCCAGTAGTTCCGGGGCGACCGGGGAGCTGTTTTTT. The whole variable domain, filled in from reference TRBV19 and TRBJ2-2, reads DGGITQSPKYLFRKEGQNVTLSCEQNLNHDAMYWYRQDPGQGLRLIYYSQIVNDFQKGDIAEGYSVSREKKESFPLTVTSAQKNPTAFYLCASSSGATGELFFGEGSRLTVL.

By frequency in the sample, this clone is medium-sized. The chain is built from TRBV5-1 and TRBJ2-2, with D unresolved. The CDR3 has 12 residues. The V gene lost 8 bases and the J gene lost 7 bases, with 12 bases spanning the gap. Germline V CDR1 and CDR2: SGHRS, YFSETQ. This CDR3 reads CASNLADGELFF. CDR3 bases: TGCGCCAGTAACCTGGCAGACGGGGAGCTGTTTTTT. The full variable domain, completed using reference TRBV5-1 and TRBJ2-2, is KAGVTQTPRYLIKTRGQQVTLSCSPISGHRSVSWYQQTPGQGLQFLFEYFSETQRNKGNFPGRFSGRQFSNSRSEMNVSTLELGDSALYLCASNLADGELFFGEGSRLTVL.

This clone was observed a few times. The chain couples TRBV5-1 to TRBJ1-1, with unresolved D. With 5 bases removed from V and 0 bases from J, the gap between germline ends came to 8 bases. The CDR3 loop spans 13 amino acids. From germline, CDR1 is SGHRS and CDR2 YFSETQ. The CDR3 protein is CASRWVMNTEAFF. The DNA of the CDR3 is TGCGCCAGCAGATGGGTTATGAACACTGAAGCTTTCTTT.